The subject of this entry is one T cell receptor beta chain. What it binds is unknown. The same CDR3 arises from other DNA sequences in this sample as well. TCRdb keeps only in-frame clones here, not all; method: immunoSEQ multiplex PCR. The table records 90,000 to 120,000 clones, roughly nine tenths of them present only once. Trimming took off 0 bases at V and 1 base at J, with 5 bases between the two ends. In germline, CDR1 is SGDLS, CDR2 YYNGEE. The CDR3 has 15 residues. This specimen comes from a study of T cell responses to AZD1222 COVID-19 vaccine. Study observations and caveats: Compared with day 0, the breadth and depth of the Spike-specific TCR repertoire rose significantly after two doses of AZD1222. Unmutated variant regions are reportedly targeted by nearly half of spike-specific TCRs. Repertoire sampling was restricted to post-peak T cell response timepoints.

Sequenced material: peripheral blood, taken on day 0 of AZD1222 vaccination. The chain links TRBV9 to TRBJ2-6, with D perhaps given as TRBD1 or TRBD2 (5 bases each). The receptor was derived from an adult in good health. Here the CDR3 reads CASSVGGSGANVLTF. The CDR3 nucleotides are TGTGCCAGCAGCGTAGGGGGGTCTGGGGCCAACGTCCTGACTTTC.